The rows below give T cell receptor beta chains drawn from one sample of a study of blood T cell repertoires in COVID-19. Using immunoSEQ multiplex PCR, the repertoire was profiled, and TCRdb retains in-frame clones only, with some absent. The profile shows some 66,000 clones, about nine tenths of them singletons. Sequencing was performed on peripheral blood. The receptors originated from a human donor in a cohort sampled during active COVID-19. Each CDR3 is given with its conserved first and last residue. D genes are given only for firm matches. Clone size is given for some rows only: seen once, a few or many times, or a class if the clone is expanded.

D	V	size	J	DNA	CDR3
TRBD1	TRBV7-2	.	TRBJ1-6	TGTGCCAGCAGCCCAGAGACAGGGGATAATTCACCCCTCCACTTT	CASSPETGDNSPLHF
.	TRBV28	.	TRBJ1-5	TGTGCCAGCAGCCCCCCGTCCGGAGGCGGTCAGCCCCAGCATTTT	CASSPPSGGGQPQHF
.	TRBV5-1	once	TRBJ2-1	TGCGCCAGCAGCTTGGACGCAGGGGTTTATGAGCAGTTCTTC	CASSLDAGVYEQFF
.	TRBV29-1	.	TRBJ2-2	TGCAGCGTTGTAGGGACAAACACCGGGGAGCTGTTTTTT	CSVVGTNTGELFF
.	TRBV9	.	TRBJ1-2	TGTGCCAGCAGCCCCCGGGGGGGAGCTAACTATGGCTACACCTTC	CASSPRGGANYGYTF
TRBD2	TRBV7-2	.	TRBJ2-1	TGTGCCAGCAGCTTAGGTAGCGGGCCCTACAATGAGCAGTTCTTC	CASSLGSGPYNEQFF
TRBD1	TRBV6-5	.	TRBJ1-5	TGTGCCAGCAGTTACAACAGGGGAAGTCAGCCCCAGCATTTT	CASSYNRGSQPQHF
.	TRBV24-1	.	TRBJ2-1	TGTGCCACCAGTGATCCAGGGGCGGATGAGCAGTTCTTC	CATSDPGADEQFF
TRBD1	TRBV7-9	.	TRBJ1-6	TGTGCCAGCAGCTCGGACAGGTATAGCTCCTATAATTCACCCCTCCACTTT	CASSSDRYSSYNSPLHF
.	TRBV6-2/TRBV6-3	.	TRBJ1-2	TGTGCCAGCAGTCCCGACTACAGGGTTGGCAGCTACACCTTC	CASSPDYRVGSYTF
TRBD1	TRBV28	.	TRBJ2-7	TGTGCCAGCAGTCCGGACAGGGTCCGCGAGCAGTACTTC	CASSPDRVREQYF
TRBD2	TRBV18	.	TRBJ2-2	TGTGCCAGCTCACCCCTGACTAGCACCCCCGGGGAGCTGTTTTTT	CASSPLTSTPGELFF
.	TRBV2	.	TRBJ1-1	TGTGCCAGCAGCACGAGCATGAACACTGAAGCTTTCTTT	CASSTSMNTEAFF
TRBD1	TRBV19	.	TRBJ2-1	TGTGCCAGTAGTATGGCTACAGGGGCTACAAGCTCCTACAATGAGCAGTTCTTC	CASSMATGATSSYNEQFF
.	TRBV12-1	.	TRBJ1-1	TGTGCCAGCACGTCACGGTACGATGTTATGAACACTGAAGCTTTCTTT	CASTSRYDVMNTEAFF
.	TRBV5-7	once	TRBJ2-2	TGTGCCAGCAGCTTGGGGCCAACCGGGGAGCTGTTTTTT	CASSLGPTGELFF
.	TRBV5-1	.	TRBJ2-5	TGCGCCAGCAGCTCGAACGCACTAGTGGATACCCAGTACTTC	CASSSNALVDTQYF
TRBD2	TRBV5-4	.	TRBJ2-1	TGTGCCAGCAGCCCACTCTCGACTAGCGGATACAATGAGCAGTTCTTC	CASSPLSTSGYNEQFF
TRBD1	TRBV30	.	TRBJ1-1	TGTGCCTGGGCGGAAACGAAGACAGGGTTGGCCACTGAAGCTTTCTTT	CAWAETKTGLATEAFF
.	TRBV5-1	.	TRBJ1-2	TGCGGGAAGAGGGTGCGCTATGGCTACACCTTC	CGKRVRYGYTF